This TCR beta chain emerged from a study of blood T cell repertoires in COVID-19. Study at large: The samples span acute and convalescent COVID-19 from the United States, Italy and Spain. PBMCs, B-cell-depleted T cells, or T cells provided the cDNA or gDNA that made up the material.

Original data processing: Amplification of reference gene primers provided the estimated nucleated cell counts. The table came from immunoSEQ multiplex PCR; TCRdb's copy has only in-frame clones and leaves some out. Clone size and V and J calls were adopted from that table, with D and trimming inferred from the DNA. The sample has under 500,000 clones, around 88% seen once; the top ten hold 4.3%. This receptor was taken from a woman in her twenties or thirties with acute or convalescent COVID-19. The sequencing input was peripheral blood.

CDR3 in amino acids: CASSEGTGGSYEQYF. The CDR3, as DNA: TGTGCCAGCAGTGAAGGGACAGGGGGATCCTACGAGCAGTACTTC. The gene calls are TRBV2 and TRBJ2-7, with 10 bases that match TRBD1. CDR1 is SNHLY, CDR2 FYNNEI, per germline. Trimming cost V 1 base and J 1 base; bases outside gene matches: 1. CDR3 length equals 15 residues.